The 15 T cell receptor beta chains listed next were all sequenced from one sample in a study of tumor and adjacent non-tumor tissue in lung cancer. The template was RNA from unsorted bulk tissue. The library came from three nested PCR rounds adapted from ARM-PCR protocols. TCRdb independently ran MiXCR on the multiplex PCR reads; one entry per CDR3 protein. Of approximately 70,000 distinct CDR3 sequences listed, about 80% are singletons. The sequenced sample consisted of lung tumor tissue. The receptors derive from a man aged 60 to 69 with non-small cell lung cancer.

CDR3 DNA sequence: TGCAGTGCTAGAGTTGGAGCGGGAGCCATCAATGAGCAGTTCTTC. This gives the protein CSARVGAGAINEQFF. The chain combines TRBV20-1 with TRBJ2-1; TRBD2 agrees at 8 bases. The CDR3 is made up of 15 amino acids. Unmatched junction bases numbered 8, after V lost 1 base and J lost 6 bases. The V gene's germline CDR1 is DFQATT and CDR2 SNEGSKA (reference sequence).

As concerns this clonotype: It is likely a read error, because the conserved phenylalanine at the end of the CDR3 is missing. The rearrangement joins TRBV20-1 to TRBJ2-3; the match to TRBD2 covers 7 bases. This CDR3 comprises 16 residues. J gave up 6 bases and V 6 bases, and 18 bases lay outside the gene matches. From germline, CDR1 is DFQATT and CDR2 SNEGSKA (reference sequence). CDR3 nucleotide sequence: TGCAGTGCCCAAGGGGCTAGCGGTAGGGCTGCGGATACGCAGTATGTT. Its protein is CSAQGASGRAADTQYV.

In regard to this clonotype: One end of the junction fails to match germline, which may point to a read error. V gene TRBV6-1 combines with J gene TRBJ1-5; D unclear. This CDR3 spans 16 amino acids. In germline, CDR1 is MNHNS, CDR2 SASEGT. Here the CDR3 reads CASSPAMFNSNQPQHF. The CDR3, as DNA: TGTGCCAGCAGTCCCGCGATGTTCAATAGCAATCAGCCTCAGCATTTT.

This clonotype came up once. The junction and the germline gene differ at one end; a read error may be behind it. The genes are TRBV10-3 and TRBJ2-7, with no clear D. The germline V gene encodes CDR1 ENHRY and CDR2 SYGVKD. CDR3 length: 14 residues. For the CDR3, the DNA is TGTGCTATCAGTGAGAGGCCTACTACCTACGAGCAGTACTTC. Translation: CAISERPTTYEQYF.

Many counts were recorded for this clonotype. This chain joins TRBV5-6 and TRBJ2-5; D is uncertain. From germline, CDR1 is SGHDT and CDR2 YYEEEE. This CDR3 spans 12 amino acids. V was shortened by 0 bases and J by 7 bases, with 7 bases between the two germline ends. As DNA, the CDR3 is TGTGCCAGCAGCTTGGGAGTCGCGACCCAGTACTTC. Amino acid sequence: CASSLGVATQYF.

Points on this clonotype: A read error may produce the germline difference seen at one junction end. The chain carries TRBV28 and TRBJ1-1; the D is unclear. The CDR3 has 13 amino acids. Germline CDR1 is MDHEN and CDR2 is SYDVKM. This CDR3 reads CAGCRRRNTDAFF. The CDR3 DNA sequence: TGTGCCGGCTGCCGGCGGAGGAACACTGACGCTTTCTTT.

About this clonotype itself: In this CDR3 the conserved last residue, phenylalanine or tryptophan, is missing, so a read error is likely. V and J are TRBV20-1 and TRBJ2-5; no definite D call. V lost 5 bases and J lost 3, with 7 bases in between. This CDR3 comprises 11 residues. Germline V gene sequence: CDR1 DFQATT, CDR2 SNEGSKA (reference sequence). CDR3 region: CSASQEETQYL. Here the CDR3 DNA reads TGCAGTGCTTCGCAGGAAGAGACCCAGTACCTC.

Points on this clonotype: At one boundary the junction diverges from the germline segment, which might be a read error. This sequence joins TRBV30 and TRBJ2-4; D unresolved. The CDR3 has 15 residues. In germline, CDR1 is GTSNPN, CDR2 SVGIG (reference sequence). The chain's CDR3 is CACSISDLAKNIQYF. The CDR3 region has the DNA TGTGCCTGCAGTATAAGCGACTTAGCCAAAAATATTCAGTACTTC.

As for this clonotype: At one end, the junction sequence differs from germline, possibly due to a read error. The J gene is TRBJ2-5, the V gene TRBV11-1; D unclear. Germline assignment: CDR1 SGHAT and CDR2 FQDESV (reference sequence). The CDR3 has 15 amino acids. The DNA for the CDR3 is TGTGGCAGCAGCCACCCCCTTGGGCAGCAAGAGACCCAGTACTTC. Its translation: CGSSHPLGQQETQYF.

Details on this clonotype: At one of its ends the junction is not consistent with the germline gene, which may arise from a read error. The chain recombines TRBV20-1 with TRBJ2-7, with 8 bases fitting TRBD2. Germline V gene lookup returns CDR1 DFQATT and CDR2 SNEGSKA (reference sequence). The CDR3 runs to 22 residues. CDR3 DNA sequence: TGCAGTGCTAGAGACCTCTGGGGGACTAGTGGGACCGAGATGGGGCTCTCCCACGAACAGTACTTC. Amino acid sequence: CSARDLWGTSGTEMGLSHEQYF.

The rearrangement links TRBV6-1 to TRBJ2-7; 9 positions agree with TRBD2. V was clipped by 2 bases and J by 4 bases; unmatched bases: 6. This CDR3 is built from 15 residues. The germline gives CDR1 MNHNS, CDR2 SASEGT. The CDR3 reads CASSEQSSGKYEQYF. In nucleotides, the CDR3 is TGTGCCAGCAGTGAACAGTCTAGCGGGAAGTACGAGCAGTACTTC.

The genes are TRBV5-6 and TRBJ1-6, with 9 positions matching TRBD1. Germline V gene sequence: CDR1 SGHDT, CDR2 YYEEEE. Losses at the gene ends were 1 base for V and 10 bases for J; bases not matched to a gene: 6. The CDR3 covers 15 residues. The CDR3 reads CASSLRQGDGSPLHF. The CDR3 DNA follows: TGTGCCAGCAGCTTGAGACAGGGGGATGGATCACCCCTCCACTTT.

There are a few counts of this clonotype. Since a much larger clone is just one base distant, this may be a read error. The V gene is TRBV20-1, the J gene TRBJ2-1; 9 bases fit TRBD2. The length of the CDR3 is 16 residues. Germline-derived CDR1 and CDR2 are DFQATT and SNEGSKA (reference sequence). The CDR3 reads CSTRDPPLAGYNEQFF. The CDR3 DNA sequence: TGCAGTACTAGAGATCCGCCACTAGCGGGCTACAATGAGCAGTTCTTC.

This clonotype was seen at least ten times. The rearrangement links TRBV28 to TRBJ2-2; 8 bases match TRBD1. J lost 1 base, V lost 5 bases, and 9 bases had no gene match. Germline-derived CDR1 and CDR2 are MDHEN and SYDVKM. The CDR3 has 17 residues. In nucleotides, the CDR3 is TGTGCCAGCAGTACGTGGACAGGGAAAGGGAACACCGGGGAGCTGTTTTTT. Protein product: CASSTWTGKGNTGELFF.

The chain is built from TRBV20-1 and TRBJ1-1; 7 positions agree with TRBD1. The CDR3 runs 15 residues. Germline V gene data show CDR1 as DFQATT and CDR2 as SNEGSKA (reference sequence). Unmatched junction bases numbered 11, after V lost 0 bases and J lost 7 bases. DNA of the CDR3: TGCAGTGCTAGAGACTTTCGGACAGGTCGCGATGAAGCTTTCTTT. It is translated as CSARDFRTGRDEAFF.